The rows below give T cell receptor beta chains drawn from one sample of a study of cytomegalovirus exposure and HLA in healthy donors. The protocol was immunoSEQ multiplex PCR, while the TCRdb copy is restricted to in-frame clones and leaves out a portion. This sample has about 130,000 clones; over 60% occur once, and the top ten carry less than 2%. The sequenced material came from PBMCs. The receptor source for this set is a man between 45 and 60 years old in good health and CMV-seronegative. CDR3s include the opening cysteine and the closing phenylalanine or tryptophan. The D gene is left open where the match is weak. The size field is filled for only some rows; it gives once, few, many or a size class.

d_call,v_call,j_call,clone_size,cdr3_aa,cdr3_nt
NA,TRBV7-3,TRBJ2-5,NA,CASSLSVVETQYF,TGTGCCAGCAGCCTCTCGGTGGTGGAGACCCAGTACTTC
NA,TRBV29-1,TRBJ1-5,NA,CSVVPAGDSNQPQHF,TGCAGCGTTGTACCTGCAGGGGACAGCAATCAGCCCCAGCATTTT
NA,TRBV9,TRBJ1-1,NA,CASSRMSEDTEAFF,TGTGCCAGCAGCCGAATGTCCGAGGACACTGAAGCTTTCTTT
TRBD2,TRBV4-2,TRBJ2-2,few,CASSHGSGGQTGELFF,TGTGCCAGCAGCCATGGTAGCGGGGGGCAAACCGGGGAGCTGTTTTTT
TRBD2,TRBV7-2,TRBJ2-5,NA,CASSFQRGAGETQYF,TGTGCCAGCAGCTTCCAGCGGGGGGCGGGAGAGACCCAGTACTTC
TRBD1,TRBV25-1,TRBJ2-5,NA,CASSDRQGQETQYF,TGTGCCAGCAGTGATCGACAGGGGCAAGAGACCCAGTACTTC
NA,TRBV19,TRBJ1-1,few,CASTNQRGGTEAFF,TGTGCCAGTACCAACCAACGAGGGGGCACTGAAGCTTTCTTT
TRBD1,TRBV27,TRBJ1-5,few,CASSPDRGHFSNQPQHF,TGTGCCAGCAGTCCGGACAGGGGGCATTTTAGCAATCAGCCCCAGCATTTT
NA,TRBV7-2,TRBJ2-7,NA,CASSLSSAAYEQYF,TGTGCCAGCAGCTTATCCTCAGCGGCCTACGAGCAGTACTTC
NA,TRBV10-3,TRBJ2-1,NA,CAISSRDNEQFF,TGTGCCATCAGCTCCAGGGACAATGAGCAGTTCTTC
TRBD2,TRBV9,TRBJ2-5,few,CASSVGGGGETQYF,TGTGCCAGCAGCGTAGGCGGGGGGGGAGAGACCCAGTACTTC
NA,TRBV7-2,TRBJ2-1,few,CASSLSLRGEQFF,TGTGCCAGCAGCTTATCGCTCCGAGGTGAGCAGTTCTTC
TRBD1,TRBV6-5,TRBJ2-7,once,CASSDRDRAYEQYF,TGTGCCAGCAGTGACCGCGACAGGGCTTACGAGCAGTACTTC
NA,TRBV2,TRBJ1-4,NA,CASSEDYSTARFF,TGTGCCAGCAGTGAGGACTATTCCACCGCAAGGTTTTTT
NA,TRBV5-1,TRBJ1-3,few,CASSLGRSGNRGNTIYF,TGCGCCAGCAGCTTGGGTAGATCCGGGAACCGTGGAAACACCATATATTTT
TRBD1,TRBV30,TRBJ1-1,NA,CAWSIYRGGNTEAFF,TGTGCCTGGAGTATTTACAGGGGAGGCAACACTGAAGCTTTCTTT
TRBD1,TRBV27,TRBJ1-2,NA,CASSRGTGSYGYTF,TGTGCCAGCAGTCGAGGGACAGGGAGCTATGGCTACACCTTC
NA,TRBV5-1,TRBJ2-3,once,CASSPFTASSTDTQYF,TGCGCCAGCAGCCCTTTCACAGCCTCTAGCACAGATACGCAGTATTTT
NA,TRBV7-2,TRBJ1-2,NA,CASSSRQSIYGYTF,TGTGCCAGCAGCTCGAGGCAGAGCATCTATGGCTACACCTTC
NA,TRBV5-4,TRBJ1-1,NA,CASSLSGGSGNTEAFF,TGTGCCAGCAGCTTGTCGGGGGGCTCGGGGAACACTGAAGCTTTCTTT
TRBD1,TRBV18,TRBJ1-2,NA,CASSPQDRVGNGYTF,TGTGCCAGCTCACCTCAGGACAGGGTTGGAAATGGCTACACCTTC
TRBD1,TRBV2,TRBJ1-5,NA,CASTPWDRGSNQPQHF,TGTGCCAGCACTCCTTGGGACAGGGGGAGCAATCAGCCCCAGCATTTT
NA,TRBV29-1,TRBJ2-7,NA,CSVEVVAGALYEQYF,TGCAGCGTTGAAGTGGTGGCGGGGGCCCTCTACGAGCAGTACTTC
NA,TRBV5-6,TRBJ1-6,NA,CASSRQGHLNSPLHF,TGTGCCAGCAGCAGGCAAGGACATCTAAATTCACCCCTCCACTTT
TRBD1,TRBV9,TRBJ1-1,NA,CASSYQPGQGLSYTEAFF,TGTGCCAGCAGCTATCAACCCGGACAGGGCTTATCGTACACTGAAGCTTTCTTT
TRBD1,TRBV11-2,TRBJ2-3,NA,CASSLGRNRGDTQYF,TGTGCCAGCAGCTTAGGGAGGAACAGGGGAGATACGCAGTATTTT
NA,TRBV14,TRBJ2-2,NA,CASSQDRYTGELFF,TGTGCCAGCAGCCAAGACAGATACACCGGGGAGCTGTTTTTT
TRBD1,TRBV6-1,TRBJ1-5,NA,CASGLDRAVGQPQHF,TGTGCCAGCGGTCTTGACAGGGCAGTAGGACAGCCCCAGCATTTT
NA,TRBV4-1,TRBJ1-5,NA,CASSQDPQVTQHF,TGCGCCAGCAGCCAAGATCCTCAGGTGACCCAGCATTTT
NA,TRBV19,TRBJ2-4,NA,CASRRDGMGENIQYF,TGTGCCAGTAGGCGGGATGGCATGGGAGAGAACATTCAGTACTTC
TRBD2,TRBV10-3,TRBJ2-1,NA,CAIRESGGAHNEQFF,TGTGCCATCAGAGAGAGCGGGGGGGCACACAATGAGCAGTTCTTC
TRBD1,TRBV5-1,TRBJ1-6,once,CASSPGQGNSPLHF,TGCGCCAGCAGCCCCGGACAGGGGAATTCACCCCTCCACTTT
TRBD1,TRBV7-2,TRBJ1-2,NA,CASSLMGQGYGYTF,TGTGCCAGCAGCTTGATGGGACAGGGCTATGGCTACACCTTC
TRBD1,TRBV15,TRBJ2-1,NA,CATSGPDRESYNEQFF,TGTGCCACCAGCGGACCGGACAGGGAGTCCTACAATGAGCAGTTCTTC
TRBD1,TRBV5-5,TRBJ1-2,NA,CASSSDRGPKGYTF,TGTGCCAGCAGCTCGGACAGGGGGCCAAAGGGCTACACCTTC
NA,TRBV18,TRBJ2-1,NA,CASSPTTSNEQFF,TGTGCCAGCTCACCAACGACTAGCAATGAGCAGTTCTTC
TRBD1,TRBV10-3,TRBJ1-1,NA,CAISDRTGQLRNTEAFF,TGTGCCATCAGTGACAGGACAGGTCAACTCAGGAACACTGAAGCTTTCTTT